Following are 2 T cell receptor beta chains from one sample sequenced in a study of spatial heterogeneity in lung cancer (dated by TCRdb to the late 2010s). Overall study results and their limits: The number of expanded intratumoral alpha and beta TCRs correlated with the tumor nonsynonymous mutation count.

For these receptors, no antigen is known. The library was obtained by 5' RACE. TCRdb names NextSeq 500 as the instrument used. Using fastp at Q25 and MiXCR, TCRdb reprocessed the public reads and kept productive beta chains. A single entry per CDR3 protein holds the most common genes and DNA from its merged rows. The sample includes under 15,000 distinct CDR3 sequences, with about 5.4% observed a single time. Around 10% of the sample lies in the top ten. Per the publication, the time point label means: sample taken at primary tumor resection. The sequencing used lung tumor tissue, collected at surgery. The receptors originated from a female donor with early-stage non-small cell lung cancer.

This clonotype was detected many times. As DNA, the CDR3 is TGTGCCAGCAGTCCCCTCGGCATTGCTAACTATGGCTACACCTTC. The encoded protein is CASSPLGIANYGYTF. The chain links TRBV6-2 or TRBV6-3 to TRBJ1-2; no definite D call. This CDR3 contains 15 residues. Trimming left V 5 bases short and J 0 bases short, with 13 bases between. CDR1 is MNHEY, CDR2 SVGEGT, per germline.

This clonotype was observed at least ten times. V usage is TRBV28 and J usage is TRBJ2-7; the D is unclear. V gave up 6 bases and J gave up 5 bases, with 20 bases separating them. The CDR3 spans 15 residues. The V gene's germline CDR1 is MDHEN and CDR2 SYDVKM. CDR3 DNA sequence: TGTGCCAGCAGCCACGGTACGCGAAGCCGTCACGAGCAGTACTTC. Residues: CASSHGTRSRHEQYF.